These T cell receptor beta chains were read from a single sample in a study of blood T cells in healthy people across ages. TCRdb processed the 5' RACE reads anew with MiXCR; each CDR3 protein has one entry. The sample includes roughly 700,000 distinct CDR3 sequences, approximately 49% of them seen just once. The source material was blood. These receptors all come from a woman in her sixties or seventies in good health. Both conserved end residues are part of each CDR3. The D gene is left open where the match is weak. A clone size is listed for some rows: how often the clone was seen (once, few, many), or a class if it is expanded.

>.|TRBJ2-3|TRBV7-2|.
CASSPARGGTSTDTQYF
TGTGCCAGCAGCCCCGCCCGCGGCGGGACTAGCACAGATACGCAGTATTTT
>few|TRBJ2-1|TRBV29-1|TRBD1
CSVEVGQAEQFF
TGCAGCGTTGAAGTCGGACAGGCTGAGCAGTTCTTC
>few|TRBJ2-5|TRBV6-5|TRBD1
CASRLRGTKTQYF
TGTGCCAGCAGGCTCAGGGGGACGAAGACCCAGTACTTC
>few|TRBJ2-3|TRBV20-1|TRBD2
CSAATSGSSATQYF
TGCAGTGCTGCGACTAGCGGGAGTTCGGCAACGCAGTATTTT
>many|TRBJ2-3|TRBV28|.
CASSHRASTDTQYF
TGTGCCAGCAGCCACAGAGCTAGCACAGATACGCAGTATTTT
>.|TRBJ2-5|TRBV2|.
CASSSGLSPRETQYF
TGTGCCAGCTCTTCGGGTTTGAGCCCTCGGGAGACCCAGTACTTC
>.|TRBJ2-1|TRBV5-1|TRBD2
CASSNTGTSSEQFF
TGCGCCAGCAGCAACACCGGGACTAGCAGTGAGCAGTTCTTC
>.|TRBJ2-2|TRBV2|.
CASKSRAPVGELFF
TGTGCCAGCAAAAGCCGGGCCCCGGTTGGGGAGCTGTTTTTT
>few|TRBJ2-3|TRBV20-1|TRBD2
CSASGTTTDTQYF
TGCAGTGCTAGTGGGACTACAACAGATACGCAGTATTTT
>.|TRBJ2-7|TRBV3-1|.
CASSQGGRSYEQYF
TGTGCCAGCAGCCAAGGAGGCAGATCCTACGAGCAGTACTTC
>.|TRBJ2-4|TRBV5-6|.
CASSPGQLNIQYF
TGTGCCAGCAGCCCCGGACAGTTAAACATTCAGTACTTC
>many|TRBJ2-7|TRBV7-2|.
CASNRGGLYEQYF
TGTGCCAGCAATAGGGGAGGTCTCTACGAGCAGTACTTC
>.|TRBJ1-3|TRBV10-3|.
CAISDSSGNTIYF
TGTGCCATCAGTGACAGCTCTGGAAACACCATATATTTT
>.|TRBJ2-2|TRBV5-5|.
CASGRQATNTGELFF
TGTGCCAGCGGCCGACAGGCCACGAACACCGGGGAGCTGTTTTTT
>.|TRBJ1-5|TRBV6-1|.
CASMGGFGNRDNQPQHF
TGTGCCAGCATGGGGGGGTTCGGCAATCGGGACAATCAGCCCCAGCATTTT
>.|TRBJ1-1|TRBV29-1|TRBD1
CSVQQGWAMNTEAFF
TGCAGCGTACAACAGGGGTGGGCTATGAACACTGAAGCTTTCTTT
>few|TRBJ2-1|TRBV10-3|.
CAISGVGGPAYNEQFF
TGTGCCATCAGTGGAGTTGGTGGGCCTGCTTACAATGAGCAGTTCTTC
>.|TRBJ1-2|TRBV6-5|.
CASSSTGTEYGYTF
TGTGCCAGCAGTTCAACCGGGACGGAGTATGGCTACACCTTC
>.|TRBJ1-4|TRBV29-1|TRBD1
CSVEARTGPANEKPFF
TGCAGCGTTGAAGCACGGACAGGCCCGGCTAATGAAAAACCGTTTTTT
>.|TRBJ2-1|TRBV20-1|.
CSAKRWDLGYNEQFF
TGCAGTGCCAAGAGATGGGATCTCGGCTACAATGAGCAGTTCTTC
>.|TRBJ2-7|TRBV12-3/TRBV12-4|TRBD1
CASSWDRGSYEQYF
TGTGCCAGCAGTTGGGACAGGGGCTCCTACGAGCAGTACTTC
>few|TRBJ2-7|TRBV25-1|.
CASSAGRSYEQYF
TGTGCCAGCAGTGCGGGGCGGTCCTACGAGCAGTACTTC